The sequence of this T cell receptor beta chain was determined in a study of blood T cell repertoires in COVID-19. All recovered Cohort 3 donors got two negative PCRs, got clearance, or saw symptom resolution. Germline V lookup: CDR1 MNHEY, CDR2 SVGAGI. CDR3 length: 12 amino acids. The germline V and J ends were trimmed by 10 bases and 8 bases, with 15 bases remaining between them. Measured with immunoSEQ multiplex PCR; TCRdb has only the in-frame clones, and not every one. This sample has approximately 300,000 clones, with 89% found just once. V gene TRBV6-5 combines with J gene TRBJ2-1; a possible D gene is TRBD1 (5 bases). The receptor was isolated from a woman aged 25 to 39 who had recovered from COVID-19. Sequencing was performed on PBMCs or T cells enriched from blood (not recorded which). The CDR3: CAIGLLGHEQFF. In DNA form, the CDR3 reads TGTGCCATCGGTCTGTTGGGGCATGAGCAGTTCTTC.